This T cell receptor (beta chain) was recorded in a study of CD8+CD57+ T cells in acquired aplastic anemia. At the level of the study: The study obtained an average of about 3.2 ug of DNA from sorted CD4+ and CD8+ cells.

Whole-study results and caveats: Controls and patients did not differ significantly in CD8+ Simpson's diversity. Patients and controls shared over 25 CD8+ CDR3 sequences.

Genomic DNA provided the template from which TCR beta VDJ and CDR3 profiles were obtained. TCRdb re-analysed the reads in MiXCR, keeping a single row per CDR3 protein. The table shows about 140,000 distinct CDR3 sequences, with 41% occurring only once. V was cut by 6 bases and J by 2 bases, with 9 bases left in between. The CDR3 consists of 14 residues. From germline, CDR1 is SGHRS and CDR2 YFSETQ. This clonotype was seen at least ten times. Antigen specificity is unknown. The sequenced material came from sorted CD4+, CD8+, or CD8+CD57+ T cells (not recorded which) from PBMCs. The rearrangement uses TRBV5-1 and TRBJ2-6, with D perhaps matching TRBD1 (6 bases). The TCR sequence derives from a human donor in good health, serving as a control. The CDR3 loop reads CASNTGTGANVLTF. For the CDR3, the DNA is TGCGCCAGCAACACAGGGACTGGGGCCAACGTCCTGACTTTC.